What follows are 25 T cell receptor beta chains derived from one specimen sequenced in a study of blood T cell repertoires in COVID-19. The protocol was immunoSEQ multiplex PCR, while the TCRdb copy is restricted to in-frame clones and leaves out a portion. The sample has about 270,000 clones, roughly 88% seen once; the top ten hold approximately 6.2%. The sample comprised peripheral blood. These receptors originate from a woman older than 75 with COVID-19, enrolled during active disease.

V is TRBV19 and J is TRBJ1-5, with D maybe TRBD1 (5 bases). Germline values: CDR1 LNHDA, CDR2 SQIVND (reference sequence). The CDR3 runs 16 residues. The V end was cut by 0 bases, the J end by 5 bases, with 14 bases between. The CDR3 protein is CASSIDLRVAHQPQHF. The CDR3 DNA is TGTGCCAGTAGTATAGATCTCAGGGTGGCCCATCAGCCCCAGCATTTT.

This clone was picked up one time. The J gene is TRBJ2-3, the V gene TRBV5-1; D may be TRBD2 (5 bases). The ends were cut back, 4 bases at V and 1 base at J, with 10 bases in the middle. There are 14 residues in the CDR3. The V gene's germline CDR1 is SGHRS and CDR2 YFSETQ. Here the CDR3 reads CASSPRTGTDTQYF. The CDR3 coding sequence is TGCGCCAGCAGCCCCAGGACTGGCACAGATACGCAGTATTTT.

This clone has only one observation. CDR3 region: CASSLNSGGGYTF. As DNA, the CDR3 is TGTGCCAGCAGTTTAAATTCTGGGGGGGGCTACACCTTC. This rearrangement joins TRBV28 to TRBJ1-2, with a tentative D call TRBD1 (5 bases). Germline CDR1 and CDR2: MDHEN and SYDVKM. The V end lost 2 bases, the J end lost 8 bases, and 12 bases lay between the germline ends. This CDR3 is 13 amino acids long.

This chain uses TRBV5-6 with TRBJ1-2; weak D call: TRBD1 (6 bases). The germline V gene has CDR1 SGHDT and CDR2 YYEEEE. The V and J ends lost 4 bases and 5 bases respectively, with 12 bases between them. CDR3 length: 13 amino acids. The CDR3 here is CASSLNREYGYTF. The CDR3 DNA follows: TGTGCCAGCAGCCTTAACAGGGAGTATGGCTACACCTTC.

V gene TRBV4-2 combines with J gene TRBJ2-3; 8 bases align to TRBD2. The CDR3 is made up of 17 amino acids. Germline V gives CDR1 LGHNA, CDR2 YNFKEQ. The V and J ends lost 1 base and 3 bases, in that order; junction bases with no gene match: 9. The CDR3 bases are TGTGCCAGCAGCCAAGGGGCCGGGGGGGCGTTGACAGATACGCAGTATTTT. Its protein is CASSQGAGGALTDTQYF.

CDR3 region: CASSLRVNSPLHF. The CDR3, as DNA: TGTGCCAGCAGTTTGAGGGTCAATTCACCCCTCCACTTT. The chain uses TRBV27 and TRBJ1-6; no firm D call. CDR3 length: 13 residues. Germline V gene data show CDR1 as MNHEY and CDR2 as SMNVEV (reference sequence). V lost 3 bases, J lost 7 bases, and 7 bases lay in between.

V is TRBV6-4 and J is TRBJ2-3; D might be TRBD1 (5 bases). CDR3 length: 18 residues. CDR1 MRHNA and CDR2 SNTAGT come from the germline V gene. With 8 bases removed from V and 6 bases from J, the gap between germline ends came to 30 bases. For the CDR3, the DNA is TGTGCCAGCCGTGGTTTTGGGGCAGAGCTCTTGGGGATGGATACGCAGTATTTT. Amino acids: CASRGFGAELLGMDTQYF.

The V call is TRBV5-6, the J call TRBJ1-3; D is perhaps TRBD1 (6 bases). CDR1 SGHDT and CDR2 YYEEEE come from the germline V gene. There are 17 residues in the CDR3. Between the trimmed V and J ends, which lost 2 bases and 4 bases, there was a span of 19 bases. CDR3 in amino acids: CASSLGVDRKTGNTIYF. The CDR3 DNA reads as TGTGCCAGCAGCTTAGGGGTGGACAGAAAAACAGGAAACACCATATATTTT.

The chain is built from TRBV7-3 and TRBJ2-5; D unclear. The V gene lost 5 bases and the J gene lost 5 bases, with 12 bases spanning the gap. The V gene's germline CDR1 is SGHTA and CDR2 FQGTGA. The CDR3 is made up of 13 amino acids. The CDR3 DNA sequence: TGTGCCAGCAGCCGTTCGGTGTCGGAGACCCAGTACTTC. Translated: CASSRSVSETQYF. The full variable domain, completed using reference TRBV7-3 and TRBJ2-5, is GAGVSQTPSNKVTEKGKYVELRCDPISGHTALYWYRQSLGQGPEFLIYFQGTGAADDSGLPNDRFFAVRPEGSVSTLKIQRTERGDSAVYLCASSRSVSETQYFGPGTRLLVL.

The chain recombines TRBV19 with TRBJ2-3, with D tentatively TRBD1 (6 bases). Looked up from germline, CDR1 is LNHDA and CDR2 is SQIVND (reference sequence). V lost 6 bases and J lost 6, with 16 bases in between. The length of the CDR3 is 14 residues. In DNA, the CDR3 is TGTGCCAGTAGAAGGTCCAGGGGTGGCGATACGCAGTATTTT. It is translated as CASRRSRGGDTQYF.

The chain carries TRBV19 and TRBJ1-6; a possible D gene is TRBD1 (6 bases). V shed 6 bases and J shed 8 bases, with 20 bases lying between them. Germline CDR1 reads LNHDA; CDR2 reads SQIVND (reference sequence). This CDR3 is 16 amino acids long. CDR3 nucleotide sequence: TGTGCCAGTAGCATCTCCGGGACACCAAAGGATTCACCCCTCCACTTT. Translation gives CASSISGTPKDSPLHF.

The rearrangement links TRBV5-4 to TRBJ2-2; 7 bases map to TRBD1. This CDR3 has 15 residues. Looked up from germline, CDR1 is SGHNT and CDR2 is YYREEE (reference sequence). V was pared by 2 bases and J by 4 bases, with 5 bases of the junction left unmatched. The CDR3 DNA is TGTGCCAGCAGCTTATTACAGGGGACCACCGGGGAGCTGTTTTTT. Translated: CASSLLQGTTGELFF.

This clone showed up just a few times. The chain combines TRBV6-6 with TRBJ1-3; TRBD1 is a possible D gene (6 bases). This CDR3 is built from 13 residues. V was clipped by 5 bases and J by 4 bases, with 9 bases between them. The V gene's germline CDR1 is MNHNY and CDR2 SVGAGI (reference sequence). This CDR3 is CASSQGSGNTIYF. The CDR3 coding sequence is TGTGCCAGCAGTCAGGGGTCAGGAAACACCATATATTTT.

V is TRBV7-2 and J is TRBJ2-1; 9 bases fit TRBD1. Germline CDR1 is SGHTA and CDR2 is FQGNSA. V lost 4 bases and J lost 4; bases outside the gene matches: 5. This CDR3 spans 15 amino acids. The CDR3 sequence is CASSSPGQGYNEQFF. The CDR3 DNA sequence: TGTGCCAGCAGCTCCCCGGGACAGGGATACAATGAGCAGTTCTTC.

The chain links TRBV19 to TRBJ1-4; D possibly corresponds to TRBD1 (6 bases). Trimming left V 5 bases short and J 1 base short, with 11 bases between. CDR1 and CDR2 (germline): LNHDA, SQIVND (reference sequence). The CDR3 totals 15 residues. The CDR3, as DNA: TGTGCCAGTAGTTCAGGGGCCCTAACTAATGAAAAACTGTTTTTT. It is translated as CASSSGALTNEKLFF.

The CDR3 spells CASSFRRGGGGELFF. The CDR3 DNA follows: TGTGCCAGCAGCTTTAGGCGGGGGGGCGGCGGGGAGCTGTTTTTT. The J gene is TRBJ2-2, the V gene TRBV7-2, with 9 bases aligning to TRBD2. This CDR3 has 15 residues. Germline V gene data show CDR1 as SGHTA and CDR2 as FQGNSA. V trimming: 3 bases; J trimming: 7 bases; junction bases outside the gene matches: 6.

The genes are TRBV5-1 and TRBJ2-6; D unresolved. This CDR3 is built from 15 residues. Germline CDR1 reads SGHRS; CDR2 reads YFSETQ. Trimming left V 6 bases short and J 0 bases short, with 10 bases between. The CDR3 loop reads CASKLIVSGANVLTF. The CDR3 nucleotides are TGCGCCAGCAAATTAATAGTCTCTGGGGCCAACGTCCTGACTTTC.

The CDR3 loop is CASSSRGAGTDTQYF. CDR3 nucleotides: TGTGCCAGCAGCAGCCGGGGGGCGGGCACAGATACGCAGTATTTT. The chain recombines TRBV11-2 with TRBJ2-3, with D possibly being TRBD2 (7 bases). CDR1 SGHAT and CDR2 FQNNGV come from the germline V gene. V was shortened by 5 bases and J by 1 base, with 13 bases between the two germline ends. The CDR3 is 15 residues long. The variable domain in full, completed from reference TRBV11-2 and TRBJ2-3, reads EAGVAQSPRYKIIEKRQSVAFWCNPISGHATLYWYQQILGQGPKLLIQFQNNGVVDDSQLPKDRFSAERLKGVDSTLKIQPAKLEDSAVYLCASSSRGAGTDTQYFGPGTRLTVL.

This clone was seen a single time. This chain links TRBV28 with TRBJ2-1, with D tentatively TRBD1 (5 bases). The germline V and J ends were trimmed by 3 bases and 8 bases, with 17 bases remaining between them. This CDR3 is 15 amino acids long. CDR1 is MDHEN, CDR2 SYDVKM, per germline. In nucleotides, the CDR3 is TGTGCCAGCAGTTTCGTGTCAGGGTACACTCATGAGCAGTTCTTC. Protein: CASSFVSGYTHEQFF.

This chain uses TRBV6-5 with TRBJ1-2; D uncertain. V dropped 3 bases and J dropped 3 bases, with 11 bases sitting between them. The germline V gene has CDR1 MNHEY and CDR2 SVGAGI. The CDR3 sequence is 14 residues long. CDR3 in amino acids: CASSYNRGHYGYTF. CDR3 DNA sequence: TGTGCCAGCAGTTATAACCGGGGTCACTATGGCTACACCTTC.

This chain links TRBV28 with TRBJ2-7; 7 bases fit TRBD2. The CDR3 is made up of 13 amino acids. Germline V lookup: CDR1 MDHEN, CDR2 SYDVKM. Losses at the gene ends were 4 bases for V and 3 bases for J; bases not matched to a gene: 3. CDR3 nucleotides: TGTGCCAGCAGTTGGGGCGGGGGCTACGAGCAGTACTTC. Translated, it gives CASSWGGGYEQYF.

The gene calls are TRBV5-1 and TRBJ2-1, with 12 bases that match TRBD1. CDR1 and CDR2 (germline): SGHRS, YFSETQ. This CDR3 region has 15 residues. V was clipped by 8 bases and J by 7 bases; unmatched bases: 10. CDR3 bases: TGCGCCAGTACGGACTCGGGACAGGGGGCGAATGAGCAGTTCTTC. Its translation is CASTDSGQGANEQFF.

This chain connects TRBV7-2 to TRBJ1-2; a possible D gene is TRBD1 (5 bases). V lost 5 bases and J 4 bases, leaving 17 bases between the germline ends. CDR1 is SGHTA and CDR2 is FQGNSA in the germline V gene. The CDR3 length is 15 residues. CDR3 region: CASSPGTPVLYGYTF. Written as DNA, the CDR3 is TGTGCCAGCAGCCCCGGGACTCCAGTTCTCTATGGCTACACCTTC.

This chain links TRBV6-5 with TRBJ2-1; TRBD2 matches 7 bases. V shed 6 bases, J shed 7 bases, and the junction held 9 bases outside the gene matches. The CDR3 spans 14 residues. Germline V gene lookup returns CDR1 MNHEY and CDR2 SVGAGI. The CDR3 DNA is TGTGCCAGCAGAATCGGGGGGAACCCTAATGAGCAGTTCTTC. It specifies CASRIGGNPNEQFF.

The chain has TRBV5-4 and TRBJ2-3; D gene unclear. Per germline, CDR1 SGHNT and CDR2 YYREEE (reference sequence). With 2 bases removed from V and 0 bases from J, the gap between germline ends came to 10 bases. The CDR3 consists of 15 residues. This CDR3 is CASSFAESSTDTQYF. CDR3 nucleotide sequence: TGTGCCAGCAGCTTTGCGGAATCTAGCACAGATACGCAGTATTTT. Variable domain in full (rest from reference TRBV5-4 and TRBJ2-3): ETGVTQSPTHLIKTRGQQVTLRCSSQSGHNTVSWYQQALGQGPQFIFQYYREEENGRGNFPPRFSGLQFPNYSSELNVNALELDDSALYLCASSFAESSTDTQYFGPGTRLTVL.